The T cell receptor (beta chain) described here comes from a study of T cell responses to AZD1222 COVID-19 vaccine. Whole-study results and caveats: A mostly white British donor set with more females was recruited, and clonal diversity was possibly underestimated. Spike was spanned by vaccine-associated CD4 TCRs, with dominance at 160-218 and 743-854. Repertoire samples came only from after the peak T cell response.

Note on this clone: Its specificity is not known.

Trimming at V came to 0 bases and at J to 2 bases, leaving 5 bases not matched to a gene. The germline V gene encodes CDR1 SGDLS and CDR2 YYNGEE. The CDR3 contains 17 residues. The repertoire was sequenced with immunoSEQ multiplex PCR; TCRdb's copy has only in-frame clones and lacks some. Of 200,000 to 250,000 clones detected, around 94% appear once; the ten largest clones hold approximately 1.5%. The sequences come from peripheral blood, collected 28 days after the second dose of the MenACWY control vaccine. The source of this sequence is an adult who received the MenACWY meningococcal vaccine as a control. This rearrangement joins TRBV9 to TRBJ2-1; 10 bases are a match to TRBD2. The CDR3 loop reads CASSVESGRVTYNEQFF. The CDR3 coding sequence is TGTGCCAGCAGCGTAGAGAGCGGGAGGGTTACCTACAATGAGCAGTTCTTC.